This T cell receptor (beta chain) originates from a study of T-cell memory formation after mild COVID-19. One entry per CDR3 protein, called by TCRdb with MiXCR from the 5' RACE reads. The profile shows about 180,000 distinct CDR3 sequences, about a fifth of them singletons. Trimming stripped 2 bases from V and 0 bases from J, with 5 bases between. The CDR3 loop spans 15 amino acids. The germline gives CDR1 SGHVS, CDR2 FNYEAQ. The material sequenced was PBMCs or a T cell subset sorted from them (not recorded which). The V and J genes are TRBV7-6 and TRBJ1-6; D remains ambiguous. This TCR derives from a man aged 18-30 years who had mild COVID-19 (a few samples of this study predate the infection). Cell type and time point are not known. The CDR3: CASSLLSSYNSPLHF. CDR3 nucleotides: TGTGCCAGCAGCTTACTGAGCTCCTATAATTCACCCCTCCACTTT.